These 23 T cell receptor beta chains were sequenced from one sample in a study of identical twins. From the 5' RACE reads, TCRdb called clonotypes with MiXCR, one entry per CDR3 protein. The sample lists roughly 250,000 distinct CDR3 sequences; 5.5% to 7% were seen once. These sequences were also reported in another study, on yellow fever vaccine responses in identical twins.

The sample was memory (CD45RO+) T cells sorted from blood. All receptors come from a woman aged 18-29 years in good health.

The chain employs TRBV6-1 and TRBJ2-1; TRBD2 matches at 8 bases. J gave up 5 bases and V 5 bases, and 14 bases lay outside the gene matches. The CDR3 extends over 17 amino acids. CDR1 MNHNS and CDR2 SASEGT come from the germline V gene. The CDR3 DNA reads TGTGCCAGCAGTCGGCCGGTAGCGGGACACCAAAACAATGAGCAGTTCTTC. This gives the protein CASSRPVAGHQNNEQFF.

This clonotype was recorded many times. The chain uses TRBV12-3 or TRBV12-4 and TRBJ1-6, with D possibly matching TRBD1 (6 bases). V gave up 6 bases and J gave up 7 bases, with 16 bases separating them. This CDR3 is 15 amino acids long. Written as DNA, the CDR3 is TGTGCCAGCAGCCCCCCGGGGGCCCTAAATTCACCCCTCCACTTT. Protein product: CASSPPGALNSPLHF.

A few counts support this clonotype. V and J are TRBV15 and TRBJ2-2, with D tentatively TRBD2 (6 bases). This CDR3 contains 13 residues. Germline V gene lookup returns CDR1 LNHNV and CDR2 YYDKDF (reference sequence). Trimming pared 8 bases from V and 4 bases from J, leaving 11 bases between. CDR3: CATGGTSTGELFF. The CDR3 nucleotides read TGTGCCACCGGGGGGACGTCCACCGGGGAGCTGTTTTTT.

The chain carries TRBV2 and TRBJ2-5; tentatively, D is TRBD1 (5 bases). Looked up from germline, CDR1 is SNHLY and CDR2 is FYNNEI. CDR3 size: 14 residues. Deletions cut 7 bases from V and 3 bases from J, with 15 bases between. CDR3 residues: CASNVQAREETQYF. CDR3 sequence (DNA): TGTGCCAGCAACGTACAGGCGCGTGAAGAGACCCAGTACTTC.

V usage is TRBV18 and J usage is TRBJ2-3; D is perhaps TRBD1 or TRBD2 (5 bases each). CDR3 length: 17 amino acids. Trimming cost V 4 bases and J 9 bases, with 26 bases left between them. The germline V gene has CDR1 KGHSH and CDR2 LQKENI. The CDR3 spells CASSLKTLGTQLRTQYF. The DNA of the CDR3 is TGTGCCAGCTCACTCAAAACACTCGGGACCCAGTTGCGGACGCAGTATTTT.

This clonotype was seen repeatedly, ten times or more. V gene TRBV24-1 combines with J gene TRBJ2-1, with no clear D. The CDR3 spans 16 residues. V was pared by 4 bases and J by 4 bases, with 16 bases between. In germline, CDR1 is KGHDR, CDR2 SFDVKD. This chain's CDR3 is CATSDLSPDGYNEQFF. DNA for the CDR3: TGTGCCACCAGTGACCTAAGCCCGGACGGGTACAATGAGCAGTTCTTC.

This clonotype was seen at least ten times. The V call is TRBV12-3 or TRBV12-4, the J call TRBJ1-2; 9 nucleotides match TRBD1. CDR3 length equals 17 residues. Trimming removed 0 bases from V and 0 bases from J; junction bases left unmatched: 5. This CDR3 is CASSLAGTGQANYGYTF. CDR3 nucleotides: TGTGCCAGCAGTTTAGCGGGGACAGGGCAAGCTAACTATGGCTACACCTTC.

This chain joins TRBV6-5 and TRBJ2-1; TRBD2 aligns across 9 bases. The V gene end was trimmed by 0 bases and the J gene end by 10 bases; junction bases not matched to a gene: 10. CDR3 size: 16 residues. Germline CDR1 reads MNHEY; CDR2 reads SVGAGI. CDR3 amino acids: CASSYSEAGGIREQFF. The CDR3 region has the DNA TGTGCCAGCAGTTACTCCGAAGCGGGAGGTATACGGGAGCAGTTCTTC.

In its sample, this clonotype was seen many times. The chain is built from TRBV28 and TRBJ2-7, with TRBD1 matching over 8 bases. Germline V gives CDR1 MDHEN, CDR2 SYDVKM. The CDR3 runs to 16 residues. The junction had 13 bases not matched to a gene; V was cut back by 6 bases and J by 3 bases. This CDR3 is CASSHQGAGRFYEQYF. The CDR3 DNA sequence: TGTGCCAGCAGCCATCAGGGGGCCGGTAGATTCTACGAGCAGTACTTC.

This clonotype was counted a few times. The V call is TRBV12-3 or TRBV12-4, the J call TRBJ1-1; perhaps TRBD1 as D (6 bases). V lost 6 bases and J lost 10, with 18 bases in between. The CDR3 totals 13 residues. The CDR3 region is CASSENKGGRAFF. CDR3 coding DNA: TGTGCCAGCAGCGAGAACAAGGGGGGCCGAGCTTTCTTT.

This clonotype was counted at least ten times. The chain is built from TRBV29-1 and TRBJ2-7; D is perhaps TRBD1 or TRBD2 (6 bases each). Trimming removed 5 bases from V and 6 bases from J, with 11 bases in between. CDR3 length equals 11 residues. CDR1 and CDR2 (germline): SQVTM, ANQGSEA. The CDR3 sequence is CSVQQGGEQYF. The CDR3 DNA reads as TGCAGCGTTCAACAGGGAGGCGAGCAGTACTTC.

This clonotype occurred many times. J is TRBJ1-5 and V is TRBV20-1, with D maybe TRBD1 (5 bases). Looked up from germline, CDR1 is DFQATT and CDR2 is SNEGSKA (reference sequence). The CDR3 extends over 15 amino acids. V lost 0 bases to trimming and J lost 2 bases, with 11 bases between them. For the CDR3, the DNA is TGCAGTGCTAGAGAGAGAGGAGGGGGCAATCAGCCCCAGCATTTT. Amino acid sequence: CSARERGGGNQPQHF.

This clonotype has a count of ten or more. This chain connects TRBV5-5 to TRBJ2-1, with 11 nucleotides matching TRBD2. The CDR3 extends over 16 amino acids. J lost 9 bases, V lost 4 bases, and 12 bases had no gene match. In germline, CDR1 is SGHKS, CDR2 YYEKEE (reference sequence). The chain's CDR3 is CASSVGASGRLGEQFF. In DNA, the CDR3 is TGTGCCAGCAGCGTCGGGGCTAGCGGGAGGCTGGGTGAGCAGTTCTTC.

This clonotype came up once. This could be a read error, since a much larger clone is one nucleotide away. The chain uses TRBV10-3 and TRBJ1-2, with a tentative D call TRBD1 (5 bases). Germline V gene data show CDR1 as ENHRY and CDR2 as SYGVKD. The CDR3 spans 14 residues. The CDR3 DNA reads as TGTGCCGTCAGTGACCCGGGACGGGTCTATGGCTACACCTTC. Protein sequence: CAVSDPGRVYGYTF.

The chain recombines TRBV7-2 with TRBJ2-1, with D perhaps matching TRBD1 or TRBD2 (6 bases each). The CDR3 has 15 residues. The V and J ends lost 6 bases and 1 base respectively, with 13 bases between them. Germline V gives CDR1 SGHTA, CDR2 FQGNSA. The CDR3 sequence: CASSKGGLSYNEQFF. CDR3 in DNA: TGTGCCAGCAGTAAGGGGGGACTTTCCTACAATGAGCAGTTCTTC.

The chain combines TRBV7-6 with TRBJ2-7; 10 bases are a match to TRBD2. Germline V gene lookup returns CDR1 SGHVS and CDR2 FNYEAQ. V trimming: 2 bases; J trimming: 3 bases; junction bases outside the gene matches: 4. The CDR3 runs to 15 residues. The CDR3 protein is CASSLTSGIFYEQYF. CDR3 nucleotides: TGTGCCAGCAGCTTAACTAGCGGGATTTTCTACGAGCAGTACTTC.

This chain connects TRBV12-3 or TRBV12-4 to TRBJ1-5, with 7 bases identical to TRBD1. V shed 3 bases, J shed 3 bases, and the junction held 5 bases outside the gene matches. The CDR3 covers 15 residues. The CDR3, as DNA: TGTGCCAGCAGTTTTACCACAGGGGACAATCAGCCCCAGCATTTT. Translating it yields CASSFTTGDNQPQHF.

This clonotype was seen repeatedly, ten times or more. This chain uses TRBV4-1 with TRBJ2-7; tentatively, D is TRBD2 (5 bases). The CDR3 sequence is 16 residues long. Trimming shortened V by 1 base and J by 4 bases, and 17 bases separated the two germline ends. Per the germline V gene, CDR1 is MGHRA and CDR2 is YSYEKL. The CDR3 sequence is CASSQGMSGSGYEQYF. As DNA, the CDR3 is TGCGCCAGCAGCCAAGGTATGAGTGGGAGCGGATACGAGCAGTACTTC.

Many counts were recorded for this clonotype. This chain joins TRBV20-1 and TRBJ1-1; D perhaps matches TRBD1 (5 bases). This CDR3 comprises 14 residues. Germline V gene data show CDR1 as DFQATT and CDR2 as SNEGSKA (reference sequence). The V and J ends lost 7 bases and 1 base respectively, with 16 bases between them. CDR3 DNA sequence: TGCAGTGGCCAAAGTGGGAGGGGGAACACTGAAGCTTTCTTT. Its translation: CSGQSGRGNTEAFF.

This clonotype was seen a few times. This chain connects TRBV5-1 to TRBJ2-7; 9 nucleotides match TRBD2. Trimming removed 4 bases from V and 3 bases from J; junction bases left unmatched: 14. This CDR3 region has 17 residues. The germline V gene has CDR1 SGHRS and CDR2 YFSETQ. The CDR3 is CASSPGTSRTKSYEQYF. CDR3 sequence (DNA): TGCGCCAGCAGCCCCGGGACTAGCAGAACTAAGAGCTACGAGCAGTACTTC.

The table lists this clonotype with a few counts. This rearrangement joins TRBV20-1 to TRBJ1-2; D is unclear. V was trimmed by 3 bases and J by 6 bases, leaving 11 bases between them. Germline CDR1 and CDR2: DFQATT and SNEGSKA (reference sequence). The CDR3 length is 12 residues. The CDR3: CSARREVHGYTF. The CDR3 DNA sequence: TGCAGTGCTAGGCGGGAGGTCCATGGCTACACCTTC.

This clonotype was counted a few times. The chain couples TRBV29-1 to TRBJ2-2; D remains unclear. The germline V gene has CDR1 SQVTM and CDR2 ANQGSEA. The CDR3 is made up of 13 amino acids. V was cut by 4 bases and J by 1 base, with 7 bases left in between. The CDR3 region is CSVGQVNTGELFF. The CDR3 DNA sequence: TGCAGCGTTGGCCAGGTGAACACCGGGGAGCTGTTTTTT.

CDR3: CASSERAGGSGANVLTF. CDR3 nucleotide sequence: TGCGCCAGCAGTGAGAGAGCAGGGGGCTCTGGGGCCAACGTCCTGACTTTC. The chain employs TRBV10-2 and TRBJ2-6; 7 bases line up with TRBD1. With 2 bases clipped from V and 0 bases from J, the junction kept 4 bases outside the gene matches. This CDR3 is 17 amino acids long. Germline CDR1 reads WSHSY; CDR2 reads SAAADI.